This T cell receptor (beta chain) is from a study of T cells after yellow fever vaccination. TCRdb itself ran the 5' RACE reads through MiXCR, one entry per CDR3 protein. The sample includes hundreds of thousands of distinct CDR3 sequences, about a sixth of them seen just once. This clonotype was seen a few times. This CDR3 is built from 14 residues. Trimming stripped 7 bases from V and 1 base from J, with 15 bases between. Germline CDR1 SGHRS, CDR2 YFSETQ. This clonotype was sampled from a man aged 18 to 29 who received the YFV17D yellow fever vaccine. The chain carries TRBV5-1 and TRBJ2-7, with a possible D match to TRBD2 (7 bases). Sequences were derived from PBMCs, sampled 4 to 6 days after the first yellow fever vaccination. CDR3 in DNA: TGCGCCAGCCAAAGGGGGGGTTTATCCTACGAGCAGTACTTC. It encodes CASQRGGLSYEQYF.